One TCR beta chain is described in this entry. There are 14 residues in the CDR3. Trimming pared 0 bases from V and 3 bases from J, leaving 10 bases between. Germline V gives CDR1 SGHRS, CDR2 YFSETQ. The data were obtained in a study of blood T cell repertoires in COVID-19. Overall study: Acute and convalescent COVID-19 samples came from the United States, Italy and Spain. The analysed material was cDNA or gDNA that came from T cells, B-cell-depleted T cells, or PBMCs.

Per the original data handling: Amplification of reference gene primers was used by the study to estimate nucleated cell counts. Assay used: immunoSEQ multiplex PCR; TCRdb lists only in-frame clones, some missing. V and J calls and clone size are copied from that table; D and trimming were computed from the DNA. The table has 200,000 to 250,000 clones, 88% seen once. The source is a young man with active or convalescent COVID-19. This chain connects TRBV5-1 to TRBJ2-7, with unresolved D. Sequenced: peripheral blood. The DNA of the CDR3 is TGCGCCAGCAGCTTGGGGTCTAACGACTACGAGCAGTACTTC. It yields the protein CASSLGSNDYEQYF. Complete variable domain (other parts from reference TRBV5-1 and TRBJ2-7): KAGVTQTPRYLIKTRGQQVTLSCSPISGHRSVSWYQQTPGQGLQFLFEYFSETQRNKGNFPGRFSGRQFSNSRSEMNVSTLELGDSALYLCASSLGSNDYEQYFGPGTRLTVT.